The 15 T cell receptor beta chains below all came from one sample that was sequenced in a study of T-cell reconstitution after alpha-beta-depleted transplantation in children. Construction of the TCRbeta library involved unique molecular identifiers. From the PCR reads, TCRdb called clonotypes with MiXCR, one entry per CDR3 protein. The sample lists about 370,000 distinct CDR3 sequences, roughly 20% occurring once. Sequenced material: PBMCs from the stem cell graft donor, taken from the stem cell graft. The receptors here all came from a human donor who donated a stem cell graft to a child with acute myeloid leukemia.

This clonotype was seen at least ten times. This rearrangement joins TRBV20-1 to TRBJ1-1; D is ambiguous. V shed 6 bases and J shed 4 bases, with 12 bases lying between them. The germline V gene encodes CDR1 DFQATT and CDR2 SNEGSKA (reference sequence). The length of the CDR3 is 12 residues. The CDR3: CSARTWATEAFF. The CDR3 coding sequence is TGCAGTGCCCGGACGTGGGCCACTGAAGCTTTCTTT.

The J gene is TRBJ2-5, the V gene TRBV7-9; the D gene is possibly TRBD1 (6 bases). Trimming took off 1 base at V and 10 bases at J, with 16 bases between the two ends. From germline, CDR1 is SEHNR and CDR2 FQNEAQ (reference sequence). The length of the CDR3 is 14 residues. CDR3 sequence (DNA): TGTGCCAGCAGCTTAGGATCACAGGGAGCGATCCAGTACTTC. Protein product: CASSLGSQGAIQYF.

Details on this clonotype: Possible read error: a much larger clone is one base away. The rearrangement joins TRBV12-3 or TRBV12-4 to TRBJ2-5, with 8 positions matching TRBD1. The CDR3 loop spans 12 amino acids. Germline trimming cut 6 bases from V and 5 bases from J; bases unmatched to any gene: 2. CDR3 sequence (DNA): TGTGCCAGCAGCCGGGACAGGGAGACCCAGTACTTC. Protein sequence: CASSRDRETQYF.

The DNA of the CDR3 is TGTGCCAGCAGCGTAGCAGCGGGAGTAGGAGAGCAGTTCTTC. The encoded protein is CASSVAAGVGEQFF. The chain has TRBV9 and TRBJ2-1, with 8 positions matching TRBD2. V was clipped by 0 bases and J by 10 bases; unmatched bases: 6. The length of the CDR3 is 14 residues. Germline-derived CDR1 and CDR2 are SGDLS and YYNGEE.

The rearrangement joins TRBV28 to TRBJ2-7; D might be TRBD1 or TRBD2, each matching 5 bases. Trimming removed 4 bases from V and 3 bases from J, with 13 bases in between. CDR1 and CDR2 (germline): MDHEN, SYDVKM. The length of the CDR3 is 14 residues. CDR3: CASSSLGEYYEQYF. In nucleotides, the CDR3 is TGTGCCAGCAGTTCCCTGGGGGAGTACTACGAGCAGTACTTC.

This chain joins TRBV27 and TRBJ1-5; the D gene is possibly TRBD1 (6 bases). The germline V gene has CDR1 MNHEY and CDR2 SMNVEV (reference sequence). V was shortened by 4 bases and J by 0 bases, with 19 bases between the two germline ends. The CDR3 length is 18 residues. The CDR3: CASSYLDGQLISNQPQHF. CDR3 nucleotide sequence: TGTGCCAGCAGTTATCTGGACGGACAGCTCATTAGCAATCAGCCCCAGCATTTT.

This clonotype was picked up a small number of times. This chain links TRBV20-1 with TRBJ2-7; 12 bases are a match to TRBD1. This CDR3 region has 14 residues. Germline V gene sequence: CDR1 DFQATT, CDR2 SNEGSKA (reference sequence). The CDR3 DNA reads as TGCAGGGCAACTCCGGGACAGGGGGCTTCCGAGCAGTACTTC. Amino acid sequence: CRATPGQGASEQYF.

The rearrangement joins TRBV12-3 or TRBV12-4 to TRBJ2-5; TRBD2 aligns across 9 bases. There are 14 residues in the CDR3. The V segment lost 6 bases and the J segment 6 bases; nucleotides outside the gene matches: 8. Here the CDR3 reads CASSITSGSKTQYF. CDR3 DNA: TGTGCCAGCAGCATAACTAGCGGGTCAAAGACCCAGTACTTC.

The rearrangement uses TRBV30 and TRBJ2-2, with TRBD2 as a possible D gene (5 bases). Germline loops: CDR1 GTSNPN, CDR2 SVGIG (reference sequence). V was trimmed by 3 bases and J by 7 bases, leaving 9 bases between them. The CDR3 is 12 amino acids. CDR3 in DNA: TGTGCCTGGAGAAGGGCGGGCGGGGAGCTGTTTTTT. This gives the protein CAWRRAGGELFF.

This clonotype has just a few counts. V gene TRBV13 combines with J gene TRBJ2-4; TRBD1 agrees at 9 bases. The CDR3 is 16 residues long. In germline, CDR1 is PRHDT, CDR2 FYEKMQ (reference sequence). V lost 4 bases to trimming and J lost 5 bases; unmatched junction nucleotides: 9. The DNA for the CDR3 is TGTGCCAGCAGCTCGGGACAGGGACACCATGAAAACATTCAGTACTTC. It specifies CASSSGQGHHENIQYF. The full variable domain, with the rest looked up from reference TRBV13 and TRBJ2-4, is AAGVIQSPRHLIKEKRETATLKCYPIPRHDTVYWYQQGPGQDPQFLISFYEKMQSDKGSIPDRFSAQQFSDYHSELNMSSLELGDSALYFCASSSGQGHHENIQYFGAGTRLSVL.

The sample holds a few counts of this clonotype. V and J are TRBV6-2 or TRBV6-3 and TRBJ2-1; 11 bases fit TRBD2. CDR1 and CDR2 (germline): MNHEY, SVGEGT. This CDR3 spans 16 amino acids. Unmatched junction bases numbered 12, after V lost 6 bases and J lost 8 bases. The CDR3 spells CASSPTLAGAGYEQFF. In DNA form, the CDR3 reads TGTGCCAGCAGCCCGACACTAGCGGGAGCTGGCTATGAGCAGTTCTTC.

This clonotype was recorded at least ten times. This chain uses TRBV29-1 with TRBJ1-5; the D gene is possibly TRBD1 (5 bases). The V gene lost 2 bases and the J gene lost 5 bases, with 13 bases spanning the gap. The CDR3 is made up of 14 amino acids. Germline-derived CDR1 and CDR2 are SQVTM and ANQGSEA. CDR3: CSVETGQGDQPQHF. The CDR3, as DNA: TGCAGCGTTGAAACGGGGCAGGGAGATCAGCCCCAGCATTTT.

The J gene is TRBJ2-7, the V gene TRBV6-1; perhaps TRBD1 as D (6 bases). The germline gives CDR1 MNHNS, CDR2 SASEGT. V lost 2 bases to trimming and J lost 9 bases, with 8 bases between them. The CDR3 spans 11 residues. CDR3 region: CASSETGLQYF. Written as DNA, the CDR3 is TGTGCCAGCAGTGAAACAGGGTTGCAGTACTTC.

This clonotype was counted many times. CDR3 coding DNA: TGCAGTGCTTACAGGGGTGGCCCCACTGAAGCTTTCTTT. Amino acid sequence: CSAYRGGPTEAFF. The rearrangement uses TRBV20-1 and TRBJ1-1, with 7 bases aligning to TRBD1. V lost 5 bases, J lost 4 bases, and 7 bases stayed unmatched. The CDR3 length is 13 residues. Germline V gene sequence: CDR1 DFQATT, CDR2 SNEGSKA (reference sequence).

The rearrangement uses TRBV24-1 and TRBJ2-1; TRBD2 matches 10 bases. Germline V gene sequence: CDR1 KGHDR, CDR2 SFDVKD. The V segment lost 7 bases and the J segment 3 bases; nucleotides outside the gene matches: 2. This CDR3 spans 14 amino acids. The CDR3 here is CATRGLADYNEQFF. In DNA form, the CDR3 reads TGTGCCACCAGAGGACTAGCGGACTACAATGAGCAGTTCTTC.